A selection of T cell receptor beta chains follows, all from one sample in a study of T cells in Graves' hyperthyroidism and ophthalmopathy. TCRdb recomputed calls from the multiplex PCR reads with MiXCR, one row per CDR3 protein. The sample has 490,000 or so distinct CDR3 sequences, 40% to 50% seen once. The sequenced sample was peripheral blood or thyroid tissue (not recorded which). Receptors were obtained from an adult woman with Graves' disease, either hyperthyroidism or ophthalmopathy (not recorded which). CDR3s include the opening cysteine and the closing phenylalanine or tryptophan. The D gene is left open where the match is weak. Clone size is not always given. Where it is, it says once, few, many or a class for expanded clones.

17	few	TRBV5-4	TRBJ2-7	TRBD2	TGTGCCAGCAGCGGAGGACTAGCGGGACAACTGATGGCCGAGCAGTACTTC	CASSGGLAGQLMAEQYF
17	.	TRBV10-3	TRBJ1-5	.	TGTGCCATCAGTGAGTCAAGGGGGGATTGGGGCAATCAGCCCCAGCATTTT	CAISESRGDWGNQPQHF
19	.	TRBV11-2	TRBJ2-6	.	TGTGCCAGCAGCTTACTATCCGGGATCTTTGAGTCCGGGGCCAACGTCCTGACTTTC	CASSLLSGIFESGANVLTF
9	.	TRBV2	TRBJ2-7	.	TGTGCCAGCAAACGGGAGCAGTACTTC	CASKREQYF
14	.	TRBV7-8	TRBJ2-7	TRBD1	TGTGCCAGCAGCGTCGGGACAGAGTCCTACGAGCAGTACTTC	CASSVGTESYEQYF
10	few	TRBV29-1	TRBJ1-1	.	TGCAGCGTTGTTCTTATTGAAGCTTTCTTT	CSVVLIEAFF
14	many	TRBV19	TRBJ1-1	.	TGTGCCAGTACAGTCGGCAGGGTGAACACTGAAGCTTTCTTT	CASTVGRVNTEAFF
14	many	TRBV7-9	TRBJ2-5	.	TGTGCCAGCAGCGCCGGGACCGCCGGGGGGACCCAGTACTTC	CASSAGTAGGTQYF
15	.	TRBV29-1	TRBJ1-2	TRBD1	TGCAGCGTTGCGGACCGGGACAGGGGGATCTATGGCTACACCTTC	CSVADRDRGIYGYTF
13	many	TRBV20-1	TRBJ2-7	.	TGCAGTGCTAGACTCTCCGGAACGGGGGAGCAGTACTTC	CSARLSGTGEQYF
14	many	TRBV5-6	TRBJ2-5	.	TGTGCCAGCAGCTTGTGGGCGGCCCAAGAGACCCAGTACTTC	CASSLWAAQETQYF
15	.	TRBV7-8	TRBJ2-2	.	TGTGCCAGCAGCCACCGCCCGTCGAACACCGGGGAGCTGTTTTTT	CASSHRPSNTGELFF
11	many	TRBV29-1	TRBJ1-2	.	TGCCTCACCACAGAAAACTATGGCTACACCTTC	CLTTENYGYTF
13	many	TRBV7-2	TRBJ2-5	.	TGTGCCAGCAGCTTAGGTCTCAATCAGCCCCAGTACTTC	CASSLGLNQPQYF
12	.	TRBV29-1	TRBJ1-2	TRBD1	TGCAGCGGCCGTCCAGGGGGCGATTCCTACACCTTC	CSGRPGGDSYTF
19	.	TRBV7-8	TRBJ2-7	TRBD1	TGTGCCAGCAGCTTTGCGTATGGGACAGGGTCTAGCGGATCCTACGAGCAGTACTTC	CASSFAYGTGSSGSYEQYF
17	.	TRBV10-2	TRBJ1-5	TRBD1	TGCGCCAGCAGTGAGTCGAACAGGGGGCGAGGCAATCAGCCCCAGCATTTT	CASSESNRGRGNQPQHF
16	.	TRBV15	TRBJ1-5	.	TGTGCCACCAGCAGAGATCGCGTTAGGGGATTTGAGCCCCAGCATTTT	CATSRDRVRGFEPQHF
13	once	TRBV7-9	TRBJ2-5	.	TGTGCCAGCAGCACAACCGGGTTGGAGACCCAGTACTTC	CASSTTGLETQYF
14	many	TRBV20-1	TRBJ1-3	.	TGCAGTGCTAGAGATCCACAGGGAGGGGACACCATATATTTT	CSARDPQGGDTIYF
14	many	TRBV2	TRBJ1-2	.	TGTGCCAGCAGTGAGGTGGGGGCGACCTATGGCTACACCTTC	CASSEVGATYGYTF